Below are 24 T cell receptor beta chains sequenced from a single sample in a study of cytomegalovirus exposure and HLA in healthy donors. A multiplex PCR was run with 60 Vbeta primers and 13 Jbeta primers. Generated by immunoSEQ multiplex PCR, the TCRdb table keeps only in-frame clones and is missing some. The top ten clones hold approximately 5.1% of a sample with approximately 110,000 clones, around 80% of them seen once. Sequencing was carried out using PBMCs. The receptor source for this set is a male donor in good health and CMV-seronegative.

The chain recombines TRBV1 with TRBJ2-2; TRBD1 is the table's D call, not checked against the DNA. TRBV1 is an annotated pseudogene. This CDR3 spans 17 amino acids. As DNA, the CDR3 is TGCACCAGCAGCCAATTACCCGGGACAGGGGTAGTCGGGGAGCTGTTTTTT. Amino acid sequence: CTSSQLPGTGVVGELFF.

V and J are TRBV7-9 and TRBJ2-3, with D tentatively TRBD1 (5 bases). This CDR3 is 17 amino acids long. V was trimmed by 6 bases and J by 3 bases, leaving 22 bases between them. The V gene's germline CDR1 is SEHNR and CDR2 FQNEAQ (reference sequence). For the CDR3, the DNA is TGTGCCAGCAGACCCTTCTTAGGGTCCCCAGGGACAGATACGCAGTATTTT. This sequence encodes CASRPFLGSPGTDTQYF.

To note about this clone: Distinct nucleotide sequences in the sample also encode this CDR3. This chain uses TRBV11-3 with TRBJ1-1, with 7 bases that match TRBD1. Trimming took 1 base from V and 2 from J; bases not matched to a gene: 4. The germline CDR1 and CDR2 sequences are SGHNT and YENEEA. The CDR3 totals 15 residues. The CDR3 DNA reads as TGTGCCAGCAGCTTAGGACAGGGTGAAAACACTGAAGCTTTCTTT. It encodes CASSLGQGENTEAFF. Full variable domain (outside the CDR3, taken from reference TRBV11-3 and TRBJ1-1): EAGVVQSPRYKIIEKKQPVAFWCNPISGHNTLYWYLQNLGQGPELLIRYENEEAVDDSQLPKDRFSAERLKGVDSTLKIQPAELGDSAVYLCASSLGQGENTEAFFGQGTRLTVV.

The V call is TRBV4-3, the J call TRBJ2-5; D possibly corresponds to TRBD1 (6 bases). This CDR3 contains 16 residues. With 1 base removed from V and 2 bases from J, the gap between germline ends came to 14 bases. Germline loops: CDR1 LGHNA, CDR2 YSLEER. CDR3 nucleotides: TGCGCCAGCAGCCAAGGACAGGAGACTCGTCAAGAGACCCAGTACTTC. Translation: CASSQGQETRQETQYF.

This chain joins TRBV5-4 and TRBJ1-2; D gene unclear. Trimming stripped 0 bases from V and 3 bases from J, with 9 bases between. The CDR3 covers 14 residues. The V gene's germline CDR1 is SGHNT and CDR2 YYREEE (reference sequence). The CDR3: CASSLDLGDYGYTF. Here the CDR3 DNA reads TGTGCCAGCAGCTTGGATCTGGGAGACTATGGCTACACCTTC.

V usage is TRBV5-8 and J usage is TRBJ1-1; TRBD1 matches at 7 bases. This CDR3 has 16 residues. Looked up from germline, CDR1 is SGHTS and CDR2 is YDEGEE. V gave up 2 bases and J gave up 4 bases; unmatched junction bases: 11. The CDR3, as DNA: TGTGCCAGCAGCTTTGGGAGGAGGGGGCTCGGCACTGAAGCTTTCTTT. Its protein product is CASSFGRRGLGTEAFF. Based on the CDR3 plus reference TRBV5-8 and TRBJ1-1, the full variable domain is EAGVTQSPTHLIKTRGQQATLRCSPISGHTSVYWYQQALGLGLQFLLWYDEGEERNRGNFPPRFSGRQFPNYSSELNVNALELEDSALYLCASSFGRRGLGTEAFFGQGTRLTVV.

The chain has TRBV6-5 and TRBJ1-2; D possibly corresponds to TRBD1 (6 bases). Germline V gene data show CDR1 as MNHEY and CDR2 as SVGAGI. Trimming took 2 bases from V and 6 from J, leaving 13 bases between them. The CDR3 is made up of 14 amino acids. The CDR3 reads CASSYLSGDDGYTF. The DNA of the CDR3 is TGTGCCAGCAGTTACCTCTCAGGGGATGATGGCTACACCTTC.

The rearrangement links TRBV4-2 to TRBJ2-5, with 8 bases aligning to TRBD2. This CDR3 has 15 residues. After removal of 4 bases from V and 5 bases from J, the junction contained 9 bases not matched to a gene. In germline, CDR1 is LGHNA, CDR2 YNFKEQ. CDR3 DNA: TGTGCCAGCAGCCCCCGCGAGACTAGCGTGGAGACCCAGTACTTC. Translating it yields CASSPRETSVETQYF.

Here the CDR3 reads CASRAGPQETQYF. CDR3 nucleotide sequence: TGTGCCAGCAGGGCGGGACCCCAAGAGACCCAGTACTTC. The chain employs TRBV7-6 and TRBJ2-5; D perhaps matches TRBD2 (6 bases). Trimming removed 6 bases from V and 1 base from J, with 9 bases in between. The CDR3 length is 13 residues. CDR1 and CDR2 (germline): SGHVS, FNYEAQ.

This clone was picked up many times. This chain joins TRBV4-2 and TRBJ1-6; 9 nucleotides match TRBD1. CDR1 is LGHNA and CDR2 is YNFKEQ in the germline V gene. V dropped 1 base and J dropped 8; count of bases not matched to a gene: 12. CDR3 length: 18 residues. The CDR3 reads CASSQGGSRDRADSPLHF. Written as DNA, the CDR3 is TGTGCCAGCAGCCAAGGGGGAAGCCGGGACAGGGCCGATTCACCCCTCCACTTT.

The chain combines TRBV27 with TRBJ1-1; 9 bases are shared with TRBD1. The CDR3 has 14 amino acids. V dropped 5 bases and J dropped 4; count of bases not matched to a gene: 5. The germline CDR1 and CDR2 sequences are MNHEY and SMNVEV (reference sequence). CDR3 nucleotide sequence: TGTGCCAGCAGTCGTCCGGGACAGGGCACTGAAGCTTTCTTT. This codes for CASSRPGQGTEAFF.

V gene TRBV5-1 combines with J gene TRBJ1-4; D perhaps matches TRBD1 (5 bases). The V gene lost 0 bases and the J gene lost 8 bases, with 14 bases spanning the gap. Germline CDR1 SGHRS, CDR2 YFSETQ. The CDR3 is 15 amino acids. The CDR3 nucleotides read TGCGCCAGCAGCTTGGGGAACCAGGGTAGCGAAAAACTGTTTTTT. As protein: CASSLGNQGSEKLFF.

This clone has just a few counts. This chain links TRBV18 with TRBJ2-2, with D unclear. This CDR3 has 14 amino acids. V dropped 3 bases and J dropped 2 bases, with 7 bases sitting between them. Germline values: CDR1 KGHSH, CDR2 LQKENI. CDR3 coding DNA: TGTGCCAGCTCACCTTCAGAAAACACCGGGGAGCTGTTTTTT. The encoded protein is CASSPSENTGELFF.

This clone occurred a few times. J is TRBJ2-5 and V is TRBV2; 9 bases fit TRBD2. The V and J ends lost 4 bases and 2 bases, in that order; junction bases with no gene match: 5. CDR3 length equals 15 residues. CDR1 and CDR2 (germline): SNHLY, FYNNEI. The CDR3 spells CASSGREGRQETQYF. CDR3 sequence (DNA): TGTGCCAGCAGTGGGCGGGAGGGGAGGCAAGAGACCCAGTACTTC.

The sample holds one count of this clone. The chain uses TRBV6-1 and TRBJ2-7; 7 nucleotides agree with TRBD1. The V segment lost 5 bases and the J segment 2 bases; nucleotides outside the gene matches: 6. There are 14 residues in the CDR3. Germline V gives CDR1 MNHNS, CDR2 SASEGT. The CDR3 protein is CASSNHRGTYEQYF. CDR3 nucleotides: TGTGCCAGCAGTAACCACAGGGGAACCTACGAGCAGTACTTC.

The chain uses TRBV11-3 and TRBJ2-7, with D tentatively TRBD1 (7 bases). Between the trimmed V and J ends, which lost 3 bases and 5 bases, there was a span of 11 bases. Germline assignment: CDR1 SGHNT and CDR2 YENEEA. This CDR3 is 13 amino acids long. CDR3 in DNA: TGTGCCAGCAGCTTGGGAGGACAGGACGAGCAGTACTTC. Amino acid sequence: CASSLGGQDEQYF. Full variable domain (rest looked up from reference TRBV11-3 and TRBJ2-7): EAGVVQSPRYKIIEKKQPVAFWCNPISGHNTLYWYLQNLGQGPELLIRYENEEAVDDSQLPKDRFSAERLKGVDSTLKIQPAELGDSAVYLCASSLGGQDEQYFGPGTRLTVT.

This clone was seen a handful of times. The chain couples TRBV27 to TRBJ2-7, with 8 nucleotides matching TRBD1. With V trimmed by 6 bases and J by 1 base, 8 bases remained unmatched. The CDR3 runs 15 residues. Germline V CDR1 and CDR2: MNHEY, SMNVEV (reference sequence). This chain's CDR3 is CASRYGTGESYEQYF. CDR3 DNA sequence: TGTGCCAGCAGGTACGGGACAGGCGAATCCTACGAGCAGTACTTC.

J is TRBJ2-2 and V is TRBV5-1; 7 positions agree with TRBD2. Germline V gene data show CDR1 as SGHRS and CDR2 as YFSETQ. The V gene end was trimmed by 1 base and the J gene end by 5 bases; junction bases not matched to a gene: 8. This CDR3 is 16 amino acids long. CDR3 in DNA: TGCGCCAGCAGCTTGATGAGGGCGGGAGAAACCGGGGAGCTGTTTTTT. As protein: CASSLMRAGETGELFF.

This clone was counted between two and nine times. In nucleotides, the CDR3 is TGTGCCAGCAGCTTAGGGGCTAGCGCACCAACCTACGAGCAGTACTTC. It encodes CASSLGASAPTYEQYF. V gene TRBV7-2 combines with J gene TRBJ2-7, with D possibly matching TRBD2 (6 bases). Looked up from germline, CDR1 is SGHTA and CDR2 is FQGNSA. The CDR3 length is 16 residues. The V and J ends lost 1 base and 2 bases respectively, with 15 bases between them. Drawing the rest from reference TRBV7-2 and TRBJ2-7, the complete variable domain is GAGVSQSPSNKVTEKGKDVELRCDPISGHTALYWYRQSLGQGLEFLIYFQGNSAPDKSGLPSDRFSAERTGGSVSTLTIQRTQQEDSAVYLCASSLGASAPTYEQYFGPGTRLTVT.

The chain uses TRBV7-2 and TRBJ1-1; D is undetermined. The V gene's germline CDR1 is SGHTA and CDR2 FQGNSA. Between the trimmed V and J ends, which lost 0 bases and 3 bases, there was a span of 5 bases. This CDR3 region has 13 residues. CDR3 loop: CASSLAPDTEAFF. CDR3 bases: TGTGCCAGCAGCTTAGCGCCGGACACTGAAGCTTTCTTT.

The chain couples TRBV2 to TRBJ2-5; 12 bases are a match to TRBD2. The CDR3 extends over 13 amino acids. Germline loops: CDR1 SNHLY, CDR2 FYNNEI. V gave up 6 bases and J gave up 5 bases; unmatched junction bases: 1. CDR3 bases: TGTGCCAGCAGGCTAGCGGGAGGGGAGACCCAGTACTTC. Residues: CASRLAGGETQYF. The whole variable domain, remainder taken from reference TRBV2 and TRBJ2-5, is EPEVTQTPSHQVTQMGQEVILRCVPISNHLYFYWYRQILGQKVEFLVSFYNNEISEKSEIFDDQFSVERPDGSNFTLKIRSTKLEDSAMYFCASRLAGGETQYFGPGTRLLVL.

This chain uses TRBV5-4 with TRBJ1-4, with 8 bases identical to TRBD1. Germline values: CDR1 SGHNT, CDR2 YYREEE (reference sequence). The V gene end was trimmed by 0 bases and the J gene end by 5 bases; junction bases not matched to a gene: 0. This CDR3 has 14 amino acids. The chain's CDR3 is CASSLGQGNEKLFF. DNA of the CDR3: TGTGCCAGCAGCTTGGGACAGGGGAATGAAAAACTGTTTTTT.

This chain joins TRBV27 and TRBJ2-7; 7 nucleotides agree with TRBD2. The germline V gene has CDR1 MNHEY and CDR2 SMNVEV (reference sequence). This CDR3 comprises 16 residues. V dropped 5 bases and J dropped 2; count of bases not matched to a gene: 12. The CDR3: CASSGGLAAFTYEQYF. The CDR3 nucleotides read TGTGCCAGCAGTGGAGGGCTAGCGGCTTTTACCTACGAGCAGTACTTC.

The V gene is TRBV30, the J gene TRBJ2-7, with D tentatively TRBD1 (6 bases). Trimming shortened V by 0 bases and J by 8 bases, and 8 bases separated the two germline ends. Germline lookup yields CDR1 GTSNPN and CDR2 SVGIG (reference sequence). This CDR3 contains 11 residues. The CDR3 region has the DNA TGTGCCTGGAGTGTCCAGGGGAAGCAGTACTTC. Protein: CAWSVQGKQYF.